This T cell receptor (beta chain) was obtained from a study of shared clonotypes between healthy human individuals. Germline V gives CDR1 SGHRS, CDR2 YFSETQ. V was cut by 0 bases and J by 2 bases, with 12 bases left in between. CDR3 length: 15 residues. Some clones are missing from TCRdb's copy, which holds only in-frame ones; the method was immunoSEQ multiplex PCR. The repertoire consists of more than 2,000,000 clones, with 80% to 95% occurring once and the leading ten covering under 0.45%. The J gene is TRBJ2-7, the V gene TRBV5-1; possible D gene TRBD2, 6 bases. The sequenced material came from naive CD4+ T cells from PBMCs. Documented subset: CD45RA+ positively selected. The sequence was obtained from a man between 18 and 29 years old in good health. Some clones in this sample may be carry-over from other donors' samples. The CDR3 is CASSLVPAGTYEQYF. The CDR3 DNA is TGCGCCAGCAGCTTGGTTCCCGCGGGGACCTACGAGCAGTACTTC.